The 3 T cell receptor beta chains in this list originate from one sample, sequenced in a study of tumor-infiltrating lymphocytes in primary liver carcinoma. Using a constant-region primer together with ProtoScript II reverse transcriptase, TCR beta cDNA was made from about 500 ng of total RNA. Libraries for TCR beta were built through three nested multiplex PCR rounds, which together made up a slightly modified ARM-PCR procedure. For around 9 cycles apiece, the opening two PCR rounds ran with TRBV1-TRBV30 forward primers and a C-beta reverse primer. TCRdb used MiXCR to reprocess the multiplex PCR reads, holding one entry per CDR3 protein. The sample lists approximately 320,000 distinct CDR3 sequences, roughly 60% occurring once. The authors took blood RNA from unsorted whole blood and also extracted germline DNA. Sequenced: peripheral blood. These receptors all stem from a woman aged 25 to 39 with primary liver carcinoma and hepatitis B virus infection.

For this clonotype: A much bigger clone sits one base away, suggesting this may be a read error. J is TRBJ2-1 and V is TRBV4-1; D may correspond to TRBD1 or TRBD2 (6 bases each). This CDR3 region has 16 residues. Per germline, CDR1 MGHRA and CDR2 YSYEKL. CDR3 coding DNA: TGCGCCAACAGCCAAGACCCTCCCGGGGGCTGGTTTGAGCAGTTCTTC. Its protein is CANSQDPPGGWFEQFF.

A word on this clonotype: A much bigger clone sits one base away, suggesting this may be a read error. Without the conserved terminal phenylalanine or tryptophan, this CDR3 likely stems from a read error. The chain carries TRBV12-3 or TRBV12-4 and TRBJ2-3, with D possibly matching TRBD1 (7 bases). V lost 3 bases, J lost 6 bases, and 16 bases lay in between. There are 15 residues in the CDR3. The CDR3 coding sequence is TGTGCCAGCAGTTTGATGGAGGGGGCGGCGGATACGCAGTATTCT. This codes for CASSLMEGAADTQYS.

The chain has TRBV12-3 or TRBV12-4 and TRBJ2-5; D not resolved. The CDR3 is made up of 14 amino acids. V was trimmed by 3 bases and J by 3 bases, leaving 11 bases between them. The CDR3 is CASSLGTVEETQYF. Here the CDR3 DNA reads TGTGCCAGCAGTTTGGGAACTGTGGAAGAGACCCAGTACTTC.